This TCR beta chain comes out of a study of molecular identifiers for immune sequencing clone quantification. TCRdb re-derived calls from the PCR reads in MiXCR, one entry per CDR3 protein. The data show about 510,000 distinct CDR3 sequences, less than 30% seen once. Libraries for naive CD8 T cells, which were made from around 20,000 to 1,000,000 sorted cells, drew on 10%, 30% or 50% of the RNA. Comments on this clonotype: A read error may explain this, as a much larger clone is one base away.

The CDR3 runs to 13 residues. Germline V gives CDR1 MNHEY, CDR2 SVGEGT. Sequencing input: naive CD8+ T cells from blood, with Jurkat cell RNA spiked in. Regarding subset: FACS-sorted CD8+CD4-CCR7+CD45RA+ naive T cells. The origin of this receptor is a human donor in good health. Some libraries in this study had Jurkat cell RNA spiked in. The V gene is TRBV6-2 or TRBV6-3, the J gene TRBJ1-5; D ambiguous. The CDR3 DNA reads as TGTGCCAGCAGTTACGGTGTGGGTCAGCCCCAGCGTTTT. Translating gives CASSYGVGQPQRF.